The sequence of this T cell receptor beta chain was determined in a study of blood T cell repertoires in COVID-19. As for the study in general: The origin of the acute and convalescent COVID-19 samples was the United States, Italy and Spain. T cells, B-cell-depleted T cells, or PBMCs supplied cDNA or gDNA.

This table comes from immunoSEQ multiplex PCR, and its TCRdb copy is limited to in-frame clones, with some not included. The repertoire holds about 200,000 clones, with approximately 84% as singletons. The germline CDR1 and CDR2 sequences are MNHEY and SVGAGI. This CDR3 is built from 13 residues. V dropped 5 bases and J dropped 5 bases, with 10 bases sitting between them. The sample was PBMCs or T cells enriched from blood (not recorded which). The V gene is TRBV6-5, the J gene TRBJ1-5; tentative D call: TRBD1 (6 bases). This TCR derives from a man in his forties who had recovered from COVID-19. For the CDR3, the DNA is TGTGCCAGCAGTCGACAGGTTCATCAGCCCCAGCATTTT. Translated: CASSRQVHQPQHF.